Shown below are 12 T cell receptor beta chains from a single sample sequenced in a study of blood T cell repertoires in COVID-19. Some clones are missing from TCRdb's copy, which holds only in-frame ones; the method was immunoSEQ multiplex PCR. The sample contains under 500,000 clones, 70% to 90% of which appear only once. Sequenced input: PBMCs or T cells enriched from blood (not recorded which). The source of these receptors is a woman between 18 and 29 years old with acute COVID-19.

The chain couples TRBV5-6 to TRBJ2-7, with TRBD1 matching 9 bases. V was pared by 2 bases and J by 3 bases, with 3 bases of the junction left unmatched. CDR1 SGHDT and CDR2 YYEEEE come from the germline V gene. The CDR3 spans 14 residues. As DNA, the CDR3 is TGTGCCAGCAGCTTTCGGGACAGGGTCTACGAGCAGTACTTC. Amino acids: CASSFRDRVYEQYF.

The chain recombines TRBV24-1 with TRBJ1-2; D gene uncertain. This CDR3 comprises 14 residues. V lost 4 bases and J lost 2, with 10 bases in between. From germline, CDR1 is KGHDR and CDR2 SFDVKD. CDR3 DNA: TGTGCCACCAGTGACCCATTCAGGAACTATGGCTACACCTTC. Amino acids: CATSDPFRNYGYTF.

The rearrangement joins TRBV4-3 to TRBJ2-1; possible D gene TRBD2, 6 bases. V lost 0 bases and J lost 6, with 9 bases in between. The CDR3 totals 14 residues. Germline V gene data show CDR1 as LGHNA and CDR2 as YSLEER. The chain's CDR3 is CASSQDSGGNEQFF. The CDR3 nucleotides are TGCGCCAGCAGCCAAGACTCCGGGGGCAATGAGCAGTTCTTC.

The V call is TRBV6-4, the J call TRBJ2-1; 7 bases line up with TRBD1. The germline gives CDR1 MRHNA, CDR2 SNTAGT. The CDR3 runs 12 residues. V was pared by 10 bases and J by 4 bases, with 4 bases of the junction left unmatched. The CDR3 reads CATGTDYNEQFF. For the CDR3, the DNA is TGTGCCACCGGGACAGATTACAATGAGCAGTTCTTC.

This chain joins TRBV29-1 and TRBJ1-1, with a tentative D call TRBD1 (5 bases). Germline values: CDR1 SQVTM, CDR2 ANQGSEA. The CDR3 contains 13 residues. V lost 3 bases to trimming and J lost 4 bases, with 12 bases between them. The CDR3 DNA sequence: TGCAGCGTTGATAAGGGGCGGGGCACTGAAGCTTTCTTT. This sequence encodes CSVDKGRGTEAFF.

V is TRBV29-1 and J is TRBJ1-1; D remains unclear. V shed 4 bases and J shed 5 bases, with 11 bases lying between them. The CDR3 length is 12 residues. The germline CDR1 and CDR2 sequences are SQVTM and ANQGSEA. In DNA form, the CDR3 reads TGCAGCGTTGGGACTGTAGGGACTGAAGCTTTCTTT. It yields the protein CSVGTVGTEAFF.

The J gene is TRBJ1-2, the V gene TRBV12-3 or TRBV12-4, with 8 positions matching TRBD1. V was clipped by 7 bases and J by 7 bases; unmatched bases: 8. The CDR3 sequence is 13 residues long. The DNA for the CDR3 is TGTGCCAGCACCTACGACAGGGGAGGTGGCTACACCTTC. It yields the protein CASTYDRGGGYTF.

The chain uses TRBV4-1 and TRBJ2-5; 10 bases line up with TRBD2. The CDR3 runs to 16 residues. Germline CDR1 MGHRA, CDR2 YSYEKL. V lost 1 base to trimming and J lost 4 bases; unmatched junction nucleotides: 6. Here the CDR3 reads CASSQGGLAGGETQYF. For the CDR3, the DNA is TGCGCCAGCAGCCAAGGAGGATTAGCGGGAGGAGAGACCCAGTACTTC.

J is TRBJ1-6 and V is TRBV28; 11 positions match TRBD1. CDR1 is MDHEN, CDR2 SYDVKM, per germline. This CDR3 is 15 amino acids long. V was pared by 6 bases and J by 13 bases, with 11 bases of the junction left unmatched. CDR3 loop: CASSRGDRGASPLHF. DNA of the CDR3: TGTGCCAGCAGCCGAGGGGACAGGGGGGCTAGTCCCCTCCACTTT.

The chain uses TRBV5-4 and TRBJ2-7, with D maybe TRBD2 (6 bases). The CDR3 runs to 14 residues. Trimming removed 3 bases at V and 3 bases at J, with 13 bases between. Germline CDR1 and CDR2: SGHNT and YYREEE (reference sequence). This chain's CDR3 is CASSYDGSNYEQYF. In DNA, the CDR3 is TGTGCCAGCAGCTATGACGGGAGCAACTACGAGCAGTACTTC.

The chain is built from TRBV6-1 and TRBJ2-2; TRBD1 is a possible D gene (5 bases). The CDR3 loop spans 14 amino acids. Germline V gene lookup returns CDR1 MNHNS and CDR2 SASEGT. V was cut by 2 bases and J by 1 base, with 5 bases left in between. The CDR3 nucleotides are TGTGCCAGCAGTGAAACAGGGAACACCGGGGAGCTGTTTTTT. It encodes CASSETGNTGELFF.

Here the CDR3 DNA reads TGTGCCACCAGTCCGGGACAGGTGAAATCCGGGGAGCTGTTTTTT. Amino acid sequence: CATSPGQVKSGELFF. The chain recombines TRBV15 with TRBJ2-2; 8 bases fit TRBD1. CDR1 and CDR2 from the germline V gene are LNHNV and YYDKDF (reference sequence). This CDR3 is 15 amino acids long. With V trimmed by 6 bases and J by 6 bases, 9 bases remained unmatched.